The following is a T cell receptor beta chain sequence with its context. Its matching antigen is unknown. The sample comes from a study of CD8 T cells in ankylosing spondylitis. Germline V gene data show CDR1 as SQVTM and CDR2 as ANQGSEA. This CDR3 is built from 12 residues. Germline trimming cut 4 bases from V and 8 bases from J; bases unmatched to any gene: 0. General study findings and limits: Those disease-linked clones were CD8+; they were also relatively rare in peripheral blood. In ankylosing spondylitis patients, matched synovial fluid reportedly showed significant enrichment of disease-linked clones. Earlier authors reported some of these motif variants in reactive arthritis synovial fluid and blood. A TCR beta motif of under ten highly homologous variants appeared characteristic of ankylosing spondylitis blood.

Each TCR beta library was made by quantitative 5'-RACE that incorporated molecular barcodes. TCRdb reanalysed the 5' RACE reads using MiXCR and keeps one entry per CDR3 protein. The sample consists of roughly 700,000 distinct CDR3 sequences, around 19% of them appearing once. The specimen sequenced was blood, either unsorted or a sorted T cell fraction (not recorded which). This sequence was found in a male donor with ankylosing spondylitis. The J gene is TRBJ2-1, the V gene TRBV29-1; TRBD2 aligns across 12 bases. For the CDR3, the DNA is TGCAGCGTTGGGACTAGCGGGGATGAGCAGTTCTTC. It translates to CSVGTSGDEQFF.